This entry is about one T cell receptor beta chain. The target of this receptor is not known. It has no much larger one-base neighbor in the sample; base qualities were not kept. Using the deep immunoSEQ assay, TCR CDR3 regions were amplified from genomic DNA by multiplex PCR. Extracted genomic DNA from each cell subset was spread evenly across all wells of several immunoSEQ 96-well plates, with each plate serving as a replicate. Each replicate PCR for sorted subsets received about 180 ng genomic DNA, equal to roughly 30,000 T cell genomes. Purified libraries were quantified with a Qubit 3.0 fluorometer, sized on a Bioanalyzer 2100, and re-quantified with the KAPA Library Quantification kit. Every immunoSEQ 96-well plate was sequenced on a dedicated single-read 150-cycle Illumina NextSeq 550 flow cell. As for how the authors treated the data: The immunoSEQ output contained only junctional sequences without quality scores, so filtering could not match that applied to full-length reads. To assign V/J genes and CDR3, sequences were annotated using PyIR, a Python wrapper for IgBLAST v1.9, with IMGT germline references. Any read was removed if the V/J assignment was weak (E-value above 1e-6), the CDR3 was missing, or the read contained stop codons, out-of-frame junctions, or ambiguous translated residues. V3J clonotypes were defined by identical inferred V gene, J gene, and CDR3 amino acid sequence. The percentage overlap between two repertoires was calculated by dividing the number of shared unique clonotypes by the size of the smaller repertoire. Three approaches were used to assess repertoire richness: RTK rarefaction, the Chao1 estimator, and Recon v2.1 estimates of unobserved clonotypes. Generation probabilities for all TCRbeta clonotypes obtained by the gDNA method from a few donors were computed using OLGA. TCRdb's version of the immuneACCESS table is confined to in-frame rearrangements and falls short of the full clone set. An unresolved V gene accounts for under half of the shortfall where checked; the remainder is of unknown origin. The V and J calls and clone size are taken from that table; D and trimming were inferred from the DNA. The sample yields about 2 million clones; roughly 94% were counted once. 0.1% to 0.15% of the sample lies in the top ten.

Trimmed from V: 4 bases; trimmed from J: 13 bases; junction bases lacking a gene match: 5. CDR1 and CDR2 (SGHRS, YFSETQ) derive from the germline V gene. The CDR3, cysteine through phenylalanine, is 12 amino acids long. The sequence is cut down to CDR3 DNA, 36 bases in frame from base 1. This sample is drawn from a study of shared clonotypes between healthy human individuals (dated by TCRdb to the early 2020s). In terms of the full investigation: A couple of women and three men aged 18 to 49 years were included in the cohort. Per donor, three plates each were used for CD4 naive and CD4 memory, two for CD8 naive, and one for CD8 memory. To estimate repertoire size and how much clonotypes are shared between individuals, the study performed deep sequencing of blood TCR repertoires from about five healthy adults. Different laboratories and diverse techniques were used to prepare libraries and sequence TCR repertoires, to increase sequencing depth and limit assay-specific biases. Leukapheresis yielded between about 0.85 and 10 billion PBMCs per donor.

Donors were healthy HIV-negative adults with no recently reported acute infections or vaccinations. Only Caucasian adults living in Nashville, Tennessee, USA were represented among the donors. CD4+ T cells were enriched through magnetic negative selection, after which naive cells were positively selected on CD45RA and the remaining negative fraction served as the memory subset. Blood was obtained by leukapheresis, after which PBMCs were separated by Ficoll-Histopaque density gradient centrifugation and cryopreserved in liquid nitrogen vapor phase. Analytical flow cytometry was used to check the purity and quantity of each magnetically sorted T cell population. Each sorted fraction had its genomic DNA isolated and then quantified by UV absorbance on a Nanodrop 2000c. The paper's findings and limits, for the study overall: Across a handful of donors, around 5% of naive CD4, over 3% of naive CD8, about 2.3% of memory CD4, and approximately 0.4% of memory CD8 clonotypes were shared. Based on pairwise subsampling, the degree of clonotype sharing among donors was expected to be affected by sequencing depth. Incomplete sequencing was indicated by rarefaction of sorted-subset datasets, despite the large sequencing depth. Naive subsets generally had larger estimated clonotype richness than memory subsets. Compared with non-shared clonotypes, the clonotypes found in all four sorted-subset donors had higher generation probabilities. Sampling was limited to blood, and TCR repertoires in tissue likely differ from TCR repertoires in blood. The small number of donors limited the genetic and exposure-history diversity represented.

The sample taken for sequencing was naive CD4+ T cells sorted from blood. The cell subset or site label of this sample denotes: CD45RA+ positively selected. The rearranged chain carries TRBV5-1 and TRBJ2-2, and TRBD1 aligns with 9 junction nucleotides. This receptor was taken from a man younger than 35 in good health. The CDR3 in this case is CASSLDRGVLFF. The nucleotides read TGCGCCAGCAGCCTGGACAGGGGAGTGCTGTTTTTT. The reference TRBV5-1 and TRBJ2-2 proteins fill in what lies around the CDR3, so the full variable domain reads KAGVTQTPRYLIKTRGQQVTLSCSPISGHRSVSWYQQTPGQGLQFLFEYFSETQRNKGNFPGRFSGRQFSNSRSEMNVSTLELGDSALYLCASSLDRGVLFFGEGSRLTVL.